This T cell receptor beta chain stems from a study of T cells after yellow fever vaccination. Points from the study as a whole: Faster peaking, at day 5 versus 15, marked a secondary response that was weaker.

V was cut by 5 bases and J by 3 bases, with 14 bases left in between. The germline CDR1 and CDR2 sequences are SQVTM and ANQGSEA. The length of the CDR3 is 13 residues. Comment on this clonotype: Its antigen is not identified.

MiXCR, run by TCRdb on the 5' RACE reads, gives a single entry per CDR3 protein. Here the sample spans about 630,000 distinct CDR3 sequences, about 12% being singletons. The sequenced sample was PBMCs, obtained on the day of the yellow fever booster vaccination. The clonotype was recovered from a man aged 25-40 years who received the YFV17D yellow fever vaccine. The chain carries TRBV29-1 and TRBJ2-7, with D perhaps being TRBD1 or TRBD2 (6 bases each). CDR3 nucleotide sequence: TGCAGCGTTTGGGAGGACAGCCTCTACGAGCAGTACTTC. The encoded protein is CSVWEDSLYEQYF.